This is a list of T cell receptor beta chains from one sample in a study of CD8+CD57+ T cells in acquired aplastic anemia. Each CDR3 protein gets one entry after TCRdb re-called the reads with MiXCR. The repertoire includes about 210,000 distinct CDR3 sequences, 60% to 65% of them detected once, and approximately 32% sits in the top ten. The sequencing sample was made of sorted CD4+, CD8+, or CD8+CD57+ T cells (not recorded which) from PBMCs. Every receptor here comes from a human donor in good health. The CDR3 runs from the conserved cysteine through the conserved F or W. The order of the fields is J gene, D gene, clone size, V gene, CDR3 DNA, CDR3 protein. The D gene is left open where the match is weak. Only some rows state a clone size, as once, few, many or a class for expanded clones.

>TRBJ2-1|-|many|TRBV10-3
TGTGCCATCAGTGAGTCTCGGTGGGATGAGCAGTTCTTC
CAISESRWDEQFF
>TRBJ2-7|-|few|TRBV10-3
TGTGCCATCAGTACTAGACAGTGGGCCAACGAGCAGTACTTC
CAISTRQWANEQYF
>TRBJ1-1|-|few|TRBV4-1
TGCGCCAGCAGCCAAGATCAGACAGATGCGAGCACTGAAGCTCTCTTT
CASSQDQTDASTEALF
>TRBJ2-7|-|-|TRBV7-9
TGTGCCAGCAGCTTTGCACAGGGACCGTTGGACGAGCAGTACTTC
CASSFAQGPLDEQYF
>TRBJ2-7|TRBD2|once|TRBV6-2/TRBV6-3
TGTGCCAGCACGGAGCGGGAGGTCTCCTACGAGCAGTACTTC
CASTEREVSYEQYF
>TRBJ2-3|TRBD2|-|TRBV27
TGTGCCAGCAGACCGCTAGCGGGACCTGGAGATACGCAGTATTTT
CASRPLAGPGDTQYF
>TRBJ1-2|-|-|TRBV9
TGTGCCAGCAGCCCGGGGGACAAGCACTACACCTTC
CASSPGDKHYTF
>TRBJ2-7|TRBD2|many|TRBV20-1
TGCAGTGCTAGAGATCGGGCCGGGGGGACCTACGAGCAGTACTTC
CSARDRAGGTYEQYF
>TRBJ2-7|-|many|TRBV3-1
TGTGCCAGCAGCCCCTCCTATGGGAAGGCCTACGAGCAGTACTTC
CASSPSYGKAYEQYF
>TRBJ2-2|-|-|TRBV5-1
TGCGCCAGCAGCTTGACCACACGACAGAGCGAGCTGTTTTTT
CASSLTTRQSELFF
>TRBJ2-1|-|-|TRBV6-1
TGTGCCAGCAGTGAACGGTCCGAGGGCCCTTTGGATGAGCAGTTCTTC
CASSERSEGPLDEQFF
>TRBJ2-2|-|many|TRBV6-5
TGTGCCAGCAGTTACCAGTCCACCGGGGAGCTGTTTTTT
CASSYQSTGELFF
>TRBJ1-5|-|-|TRBV19
TGTGCCAGTAGTATTGGCGTAGATCAGCCCCAGCATTTT
CASSIGVDQPQHF
>TRBJ1-2|-|-|TRBV28
TGTGCCAGCAGTTATATAGGGTATGGCTACACCTTC
CASSYIGYGYTF
>TRBJ2-7|-|-|TRBV5-6
TGTGCCAGCAGCTTGGCCGGTCGGGCCAGTTATTACGAGCAGTACTTC
CASSLAGRASYYEQYF
>TRBJ2-7|TRBD2|-|TRBV2
TGTGCCAGCGGAGCGGGAGCTCTCGGGGAGCAGTACTTC
CASGAGALGEQYF
>TRBJ1-2|TRBD1|-|TRBV7-2
TGTGCCAGCAGCTTAGCGGGACAGGGGGACTATGGCCACACCTTC
CASSLAGQGDYGHTF